This T cell receptor beta chain was documented in a study of T cells in Graves' hyperthyroidism and ophthalmopathy. The CDR3 runs to 16 residues. The V gene's germline CDR1 is SGHTS and CDR2 YDEGEE. J was trimmed by 7 bases and V by 0 bases; bases with no gene match: 7. Duration under 3 months, a NOSPECS grade of at least 4, and a Clinical Activity Score of at least 3 characterized the ophthalmopathy patients. This clonotype was seen more than once but under ten times. What it binds is unknown. There were TCR beta CDR3 regions amplified from RNA transcripts. First-round RT-PCR of the TCR CDR3 relied on the HTBI primer set. TCRdb fed the multiplex PCR reads into MiXCR, producing one record per CDR3 protein. Among about 640,000 distinct CDR3 sequences, more than 20% were seen once, and the ten largest hold 34%. General study results and limits: Blood shared most expanded thyroid clonotypes above 0.001.

This sequence was found in a man in his thirties or forties with Graves' ophthalmopathy. Material for sequencing was blood. V usage is TRBV5-8 and J usage is TRBJ2-1, with 10 bases fitting TRBD2. This CDR3 is CASSLGYAAGGNEQFF. In nucleotides, the CDR3 is TGTGCCAGCAGCTTGGGATATGCAGCGGGAGGGAATGAGCAGTTCTTC.